The clone carrying this TCR beta chain came up a few times. Its antigen is still unknown. The sample originates from a study of cytomegalovirus exposure and HLA in healthy donors. The germline V gene encodes CDR1 SGHRS and CDR2 YFSETQ. The CDR3 sequence is 14 residues long. V dropped 4 bases and J dropped 4 bases, with 14 bases sitting between them. Findings and caveats of the study: V- and J-gene trimming of TCR beta was linked (in a later analysis) to a missense DCLRE1C variant.

13 Jbeta primers and 60 Vbeta primers were used for the PCR. Sequenced by immunoSEQ multiplex PCR; TCRdb stores in-frame clones only, minus some. Of about 180,000 clones listed, 80% are singletons. Sequenced sample: PBMCs. The chain links TRBV5-1 to TRBJ2-5; D is uncertain. The receptor was derived from a girl aged 5-17 years in good health and CMV-seropositive. CDR3 sequence (DNA): TGCGCCAGCAGCGCTCCGAGTCGGAGAGAGACCCAGTACTTC. Its protein product is CASSAPSRRETQYF.